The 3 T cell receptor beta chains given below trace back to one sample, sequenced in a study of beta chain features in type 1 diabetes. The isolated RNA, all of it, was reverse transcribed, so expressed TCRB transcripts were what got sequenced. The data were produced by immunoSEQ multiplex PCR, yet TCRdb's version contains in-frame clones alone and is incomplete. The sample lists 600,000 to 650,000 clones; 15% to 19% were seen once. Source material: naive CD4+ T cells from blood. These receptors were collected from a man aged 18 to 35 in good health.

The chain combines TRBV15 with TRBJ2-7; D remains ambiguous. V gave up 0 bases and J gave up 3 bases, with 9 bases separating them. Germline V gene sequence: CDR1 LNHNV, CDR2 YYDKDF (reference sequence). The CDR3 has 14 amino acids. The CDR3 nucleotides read TGTGCCACCAGCAGAGATAGGTTCATCTACGAGCAGTACTTC. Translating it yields CATSRDRFIYEQYF.

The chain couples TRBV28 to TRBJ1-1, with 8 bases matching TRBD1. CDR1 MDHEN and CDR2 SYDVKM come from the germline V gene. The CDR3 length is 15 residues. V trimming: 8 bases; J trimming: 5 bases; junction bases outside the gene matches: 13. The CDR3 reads CASPSSGGGWTEAFF. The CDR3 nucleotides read TGTGCCAGCCCCTCGTCAGGGGGCGGTTGGACTGAAGCTTTCTTT.

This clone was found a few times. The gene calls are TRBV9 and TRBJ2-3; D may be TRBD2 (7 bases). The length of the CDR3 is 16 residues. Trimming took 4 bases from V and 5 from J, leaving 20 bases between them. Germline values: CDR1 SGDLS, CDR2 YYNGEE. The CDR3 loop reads CASSPFAGAPGDTQYF. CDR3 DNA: TGTGCCAGCAGCCCCTTTGCGGGGGCACCGGGAGATACGCAGTATTTT.